Below are 24 T cell receptor beta chains sequenced from a single sample in a study of OX40 agonist ivuxolimab in advanced cancers. TCRdb's table, derived via immunoSEQ multiplex PCR, lists solely in-frame clones and lacks some. The profile covers roughly 46,000 clones, with 70% to 85% appearing a single time and roughly 2.5% taken by the ten largest. This material consisted of CD4+ or CD8+ T cells sorted from blood, taken in a trial of the OX40 agonist ivuxolimab. Receptors originate from an adult with an advanced solid tumor such as melanoma, head and neck, liver or kidney cancer.

The chain uses TRBV5-1 and TRBJ2-7, with D unresolved. The CDR3 is 14 residues long. Trimming left V 0 bases short and J 0 bases short, with 7 bases between. The germline gives CDR1 SGHRS, CDR2 YFSETQ. The CDR3 DNA follows: TGCGCCAGCAGCTTGGTAGGGAACTCCTACGAGCAGTACTTC. This encodes CASSLVGNSYEQYF.

This clone was recorded once. The J gene is TRBJ2-7, the V gene TRBV6-1; no clear D. This CDR3 is 11 amino acids long. Looked up from germline, CDR1 is MNHNS and CDR2 is SASEGT. Trimming pared 5 bases from V and 7 bases from J, leaving 9 bases between. CDR3: CASSNLLEQYF. DNA for the CDR3: TGTGCCAGCAGTAATCTTCTGGAGCAGTACTTC.

V usage is TRBV6-4 and J usage is TRBJ2-3; TRBD2 aligns across 9 bases. This CDR3 is 14 amino acids long. Unmatched junction bases numbered 5, after V lost 6 bases and J lost 4 bases. Germline CDR1 reads MRHNA; CDR2 reads SNTAGT. The CDR3 reads CASSPAGGADTQYF. CDR3 nucleotide sequence: TGTGCCAGCAGCCCCGCGGGGGGGGCAGATACGCAGTATTTT.

Only one count was recorded for this clone. The rearrangement joins TRBV4-1 to TRBJ2-7, with 8 positions matching TRBD1. CDR3 length: 14 amino acids. V gave up 4 bases and J gave up 4 bases; unmatched junction bases: 6. In germline, CDR1 is MGHRA, CDR2 YSYEKL. CDR3 DNA: TGCGCCAGCAGCCTGGACAGGGAAACTTACGAGCAGTACTTC. Amino acid sequence: CASSLDRETYEQYF.

This clone was seen only once. The chain employs TRBV7-9 and TRBJ2-7, with D possibly matching TRBD2 (5 bases). V was cut by 5 bases and J by 0 bases, with 14 bases left in between. CDR3 size: 15 residues. The V gene's germline CDR1 is SEHNR and CDR2 FQNEAQ (reference sequence). CDR3 loop: CASSRPTGSSYEQYF. Written as DNA, the CDR3 is TGTGCCAGCAGCCGCCCTACGGGGAGCTCCTACGAGCAGTACTTC.

V and J are TRBV5-8 and TRBJ1-3; 9 bases align to TRBD1. This CDR3 is built from 18 residues. CDR1 and CDR2 (germline): SGHTS, YDEGEE. Trimming at V came to 0 bases and at J to 2 bases, leaving 9 bases not matched to a gene. The CDR3 protein is CASSLAKVQGAAGNTIYF. The CDR3 DNA is TGTGCCAGCAGCTTGGCCAAGGTACAGGGGGCGGCTGGAAACACCATATATTTT.

The chain is built from TRBV9 and TRBJ2-1; D remains unclear. The V gene's germline CDR1 is SGDLS and CDR2 YYNGEE. The CDR3 is made up of 12 amino acids. V shed 3 bases and J shed 10 bases, with 11 bases lying between them. CDR3 DNA: TGTGCCAGCAGCGGCGTGAGTGGCGAGCAGTTCTTC. It yields the protein CASSGVSGEQFF.

This clone was picked up one time. The chain carries TRBV4-1 and TRBJ2-4, with TRBD2 identical over 11 bases. Germline CDR1 is MGHRA and CDR2 is YSYEKL. The length of the CDR3 is 19 residues. V lost 3 bases, J lost 1 base, and 11 bases stayed unmatched. This CDR3 reads CASSQLLAGVEAAKNIQYF. As DNA, the CDR3 is TGCGCCAGCAGCCAGCTACTAGCGGGAGTGGAGGCGGCCAAAAACATTCAGTACTTC.

The chain employs TRBV10-3 and TRBJ2-1, with 8 positions matching TRBD1. The length of the CDR3 is 14 residues. From germline, CDR1 is ENHRY and CDR2 SYGVKD. The V segment lost 6 bases and the J segment 3 bases; nucleotides outside the gene matches: 4. CDR3 protein: CAIRGQALYNEQFF. The DNA of the CDR3 is TGTGCCATCAGGGGACAGGCCCTCTACAATGAGCAGTTCTTC.

The genes are TRBV5-1 and TRBJ2-3; D is undetermined. The CDR3 runs 18 residues. The V end lost 0 bases, the J end lost 5 bases, and 22 bases lay between the germline ends. CDR1 and CDR2 from the germline V gene are SGHRS and YFSETQ. CDR3 protein: CASSLVKASGPRVDTQYF. CDR3 nucleotides: TGCGCCAGCAGCTTGGTCAAAGCGTCCGGACCTAGGGTAGATACGCAGTATTTT.

The V gene is TRBV7-8, the J gene TRBJ2-4, with 11 bases fitting TRBD2. Looked up from germline, CDR1 is SGHVS and CDR2 is FQNEAQ. With V trimmed by 3 bases and J by 6 bases, 7 bases remained unmatched. The CDR3 runs 16 residues. This CDR3 is CASSFQGLAEVNIQYF. CDR3 DNA: TGTGCCAGCAGCTTTCAGGGACTAGCGGAAGTAAACATTCAGTACTTC.

The chain couples TRBV11-2 to TRBJ2-7; 13 positions match TRBD2. Trimming cost V 0 bases and J 6 bases; bases outside gene matches: 5. CDR3 length: 16 amino acids. Germline V gene sequence: CDR1 SGHAT, CDR2 FQNNGV. CDR3 residues: CASSLELAGGRSEQYF. The CDR3 coding sequence is TGTGCCAGCAGCTTAGAACTAGCGGGAGGGCGTAGCGAGCAGTACTTC.

The J gene is TRBJ1-2, the V gene TRBV12-5; D might be TRBD1 (6 bases). CDR1 is LGHNT, CDR2 FRNRAP, per germline. The CDR3 runs 13 residues. V was trimmed by 6 bases and J by 2 bases, leaving 10 bases between them. The DNA of the CDR3 is TGTGCTAGTGGACCGACAGGCAACTATGGCTACACCTTC. Translation gives CASGPTGNYGYTF. The variable domain in full, completed from reference TRBV12-5 and TRBJ1-2, reads DARVTQTPRHKVTEMGQEVTMRCQPILGHNTVFWYRQTMMQGLELLAYFRNRAPLDDSGMPKDRFSAEMPDATLATLKIQPSEPRDSAVYFCASGPTGNYGYTFGSGTRLTVV.

This chain joins TRBV6-5 and TRBJ1-2, with D uncertain. This CDR3 region has 15 residues. Germline lookup yields CDR1 MNHEY and CDR2 SVGAGI. Between the trimmed V and J ends, which lost 0 bases and 3 bases, there was a span of 11 bases. CDR3 amino acids: CASSYSVGRDYGYTF. In DNA form, the CDR3 reads TGTGCCAGCAGTTACTCGGTAGGGCGAGACTATGGCTACACCTTC.

The chain couples TRBV12-5 to TRBJ1-5, with D unresolved. The CDR3 is 11 amino acids. CDR1 and CDR2 from the germline V gene are LGHNT and FRNRAP. V shed 6 bases and J shed 5 bases, with 5 bases lying between them. The CDR3 DNA sequence: TGTGCTAGTGGACGAGATCAGCCCCAGCATTTT. Protein: CASGRDQPQHF.

This chain joins TRBV5-1 and TRBJ1-2, with a tentative D call TRBD1 (5 bases). Trimming removed 4 bases at V and 4 bases at J, with 11 bases between. Germline V gene sequence: CDR1 SGHRS, CDR2 YFSETQ. CDR3 length: 13 amino acids. CDR3 nucleotide sequence: TGCGCCAGCAGCCGGGACGGCAGCTATGGCTACACCTTC. Its protein is CASSRDGSYGYTF.

This chain connects TRBV5-1 to TRBJ1-1; D possibly corresponds to TRBD1 (5 bases). The length of the CDR3 is 13 residues. The V end lost 7 bases, the J end lost 5 bases, and 15 bases lay between the germline ends. CDR1 and CDR2 (germline): SGHRS, YFSETQ. Written as DNA, the CDR3 is TGCGCCAGCTTTTCCTCGGGGGGGACTGAAGCTTTCTTT. Its translation is CASFSSGGTEAFF.

The chain links TRBV4-1 to TRBJ2-2; 9 bases line up with TRBD1. The germline CDR1 and CDR2 sequences are MGHRA and YSYEKL. This CDR3 is 15 amino acids long. V shed 3 bases, J shed 5 bases, and the junction held 4 bases outside the gene matches. The CDR3 protein is CASSQRDRVTGELFF. The CDR3 region has the DNA TGCGCCAGCAGCCAGCGGGACAGGGTTACCGGGGAGCTGTTTTTT.

This rearrangement joins TRBV9 to TRBJ2-1; 7 bases fit TRBD1. This CDR3 is 13 amino acids long. Germline lookup yields CDR1 SGDLS and CDR2 YYNGEE. V was clipped by 4 bases and J by 7 bases; unmatched bases: 5. The CDR3 DNA sequence: TGTGCCAGCAGCCCAGGGGGTTGGAATGAGCAGTTCTTC. It codes for CASSPGGWNEQFF.

The rearrangement links TRBV7-2 to TRBJ2-3; the D gene is possibly TRBD2 (6 bases). Germline V gene data show CDR1 as SGHTA and CDR2 as FQGNSA. V was clipped by 5 bases and J by 4 bases, with 13 bases between them. CDR3 length equals 14 residues. DNA of the CDR3: TGTGCCAGCAGCCCTCGACTAGTAGCAGATACGCAGTATTTT. Translated: CASSPRLVADTQYF.

As regards this clone: A read error may account for a junction end that differs from germline. The V gene is TRBV6-1, the J gene TRBJ1-5; 9 bases fit TRBD1. The germline V gene has CDR1 MNHNS and CDR2 SASEGT. The CDR3 loop spans 15 amino acids. CDR3 loop: CAISEGQGQNQPQHF. DNA for the CDR3: TGTGCCATCAGTGAAGGACAGGGGCAAAACCAGCCCCAGCATTTT.

The V gene is TRBV15, the J gene TRBJ2-5; 11 nucleotides align to TRBD1. V gave up 11 bases and J gave up 3 bases; unmatched junction bases: 5. This CDR3 is built from 13 residues. Germline lookup yields CDR1 LNHNV and CDR2 YYDKDF (reference sequence). CDR3 amino acids: CASGTGGEETQYF. DNA of the CDR3: TGTGCCTCCGGGACAGGGGGAGAAGAGACCCAGTACTTC.

Turning to this clone: At the DNA level, this CDR3 is encoded by other sequences in the same sample as well. J is TRBJ2-1 and V is TRBV14, with TRBD2 matching 8 bases. CDR1 and CDR2 from the germline V gene are SGHDN and FVKESK. The CDR3 spans 15 residues. V shed 2 bases, J shed 6 bases, and the junction held 6 bases outside the gene matches. CDR3 amino acids: CASSQISGMGNEQFF. As DNA, the CDR3 is TGTGCCAGCAGCCAAATTAGCGGGATGGGCAATGAGCAGTTCTTC.

The chain recombines TRBV6-1 with TRBJ2-5, with 7 bases fitting TRBD1. The CDR3 spans 13 residues. Germline-derived CDR1 and CDR2 are MNHNS and SASEGT. Trimming at V came to 9 bases and at J to 7 bases, leaving 11 bases not matched to a gene. Here the CDR3 reads CASDTGEPWTQYF. CDR3 bases: TGTGCCAGTGATACAGGGGAACCTTGGACCCAGTACTTC.